The next 16 T cell receptor beta chains were all read from a single sample in a study of early stage breast cancer tumors. The assay was immunoSEQ multiplex PCR, and TCRdb's table has in-frame clones only and misses some. This table holds approximately 10,000 clones, around 69% found once. Sample: breast tumor tissue. These TCRs come from a person in their forties with breast cancer.

V is TRBV18 and J is TRBJ2-7; D not certain. Per germline, CDR1 KGHSH and CDR2 LQKENI. CDR3 length equals 15 residues. V lost 3 bases, J lost 6 bases, and 18 bases lay in between. The CDR3 DNA sequence: TGTGCCAGCTCACCTGGCAAGGCCCCTACCTCCGAGCAGTACTTC. Protein: CASSPGKAPTSEQYF.

The chain recombines TRBV19 with TRBJ2-2; D not certain. Germline assignment: CDR1 LNHDA and CDR2 SQIVND (reference sequence). V dropped 6 bases and J dropped 6 bases, with 14 bases sitting between them. This CDR3 comprises 14 residues. DNA for the CDR3: TGTGCCAGTAGCTCCGTGAAGGGCGCCGGGGAGCTGTTTTTT. The encoded protein is CASSSVKGAGELFF. The full variable domain, in which reference TRBV19 and TRBJ2-2 provide the parts outside the CDR3, is DGGITQSPKYLFRKEGQNVTLSCEQNLNHDAMYWYRQDPGQGLRLIYYSQIVNDFQKGDIAEGYSVSREKKESFPLTVTSAQKNPTAFYLCASSSVKGAGELFFGEGSRLTVL.

This clone occurred a few times. The rearrangement joins TRBV7-9 to TRBJ1-2; TRBD1 matches 8 bases. Germline trimming cut 2 bases from V and 8 bases from J; bases unmatched to any gene: 10. Germline CDR1 is SEHNR and CDR2 is FQNEAQ (reference sequence). The CDR3 totals 15 residues. Here the CDR3 DNA reads TGTGCCAGCAGCTTACGCGGACAGGGCGTGGAAGGCTACACCTTC. The encoded protein is CASSLRGQGVEGYTF.

The chain links TRBV30 to TRBJ2-2; 13 nucleotides line up with TRBD2. The CDR3 contains 15 residues. The trim removed 4 bases at V and 7 bases at J, leaving 6 bases unmatched. CDR1 is GTSNPN and CDR2 is SVGIG in the germline V gene (reference sequence). Here the CDR3 DNA reads TGTGCCTGGATTAGGACTAGCGGGAGCCTCGGGGAGCTGTTTTTT. Protein sequence: CAWIRTSGSLGELFF.

The V gene is TRBV7-9, the J gene TRBJ2-1; TRBD2 aligns across 8 bases. V lost 5 bases to trimming and J lost 15 bases; unmatched junction nucleotides: 9. The CDR3 runs 12 residues. Germline lookup yields CDR1 SEHNR and CDR2 FQNEAQ (reference sequence). In nucleotides, the CDR3 is TGTGCCAGCAGCACGGGGCGGGAGGAGGGGTTCTTC. This sequence encodes CASSTGREEGFF.

This chain uses TRBV19 with TRBJ1-2; possibly TRBD1 for D (5 bases). Germline CDR1 and CDR2: LNHDA and SQIVND (reference sequence). There are 15 residues in the CDR3. The V and J ends lost 1 base and 4 bases respectively, with 13 bases between them. The CDR3 nucleotides read TGTGCCAGTAGTATAGCTTTACACGGGGGCTATGGCTACACCTTC. Translating gives CASSIALHGGYGYTF.

This clone showed up just a few times. The chain couples TRBV4-2 to TRBJ2-7; D gene unclear. Germline-derived CDR1 and CDR2 are LGHNA and YNFKEQ. The CDR3 loop spans 16 amino acids. The V and J ends lost 0 bases and 0 bases respectively, with 12 bases between them. The CDR3 region has the DNA TGTGCCAGCAGCCAAGAGGCTGGGATTACCTCCTACGAGCAGTACTTC. The encoded protein is CASSQEAGITSYEQYF.

The chain has TRBV14 and TRBJ2-4, with 9 bases fitting TRBD1. The CDR3 sequence is 16 residues long. Germline assignment: CDR1 SGHDN and CDR2 FVKESK. Trimming at V came to 3 bases and at J to 0 bases, leaving 3 bases not matched to a gene. The CDR3 coding sequence is TGTGCCAGCAGCCAGACGACAGGGGGAGCCAAAAACATTCAGTACTTC. Protein: CASSQTTGGAKNIQYF.

J is TRBJ1-4 and V is TRBV2; 9 bases are shared with TRBD1. The CDR3 extends over 15 amino acids. V shed 6 bases and J 2 bases; nucleotides not matched to a gene: 4. Looked up from germline, CDR1 is SNHLY and CDR2 is FYNNEI. The CDR3 here is CASRPGTGTNEKLFF. As DNA, the CDR3 is TGTGCCAGCAGACCCGGGACAGGGACTAATGAAAAACTGTTTTTT.

V gene TRBV9 combines with J gene TRBJ2-1; D not certain. Trimming stripped 0 bases from V and 0 bases from J, with 7 bases between. This CDR3 contains 15 residues. Germline V CDR1 and CDR2: SGDLS, YYNGEE. CDR3 in amino acids: CASSVGDRSYNEQFF. For the CDR3, the DNA is TGTGCCAGCAGCGTAGGTGACCGCTCCTACAATGAGCAGTTCTTC.

J is TRBJ2-2 and V is TRBV6-1, with 12 nucleotides matching TRBD1. The CDR3 length is 14 residues. Germline V gives CDR1 MNHNS, CDR2 SASEGT. Here the CDR3 reads CATGDRGLTGELFF. The CDR3 DNA sequence: TGTGCGACGGGGGACAGGGGGCTTACCGGGGAGCTGTTTTTT.

Written as DNA, the CDR3 is TGTGCCAGCAGCTTGGTTTCCGACACTTTCTTT. Residues: CASSLVSDTFF. The chain links TRBV5-6 to TRBJ1-1; D remains ambiguous. The V and J ends lost 0 bases and 12 bases respectively, with 9 bases between them. CDR3 length equals 11 residues. Germline V gene data show CDR1 as SGHDT and CDR2 as YYEEEE. Using reference TRBV5-6 and TRBJ1-1 for the parts outside the CDR3, the full variable domain is DAGVTQSPTHLIKTRGQQVTLRCSPKSGHDTVSWYQQALGQGPQFIFQYYEEEERQRGNFPDRFSGHQFPNYSSELNVNALLLGDSALYLCASSLVSDTFFGQGTRLTVV.

This chain links TRBV7-9 with TRBJ1-1; 10 nucleotides agree with TRBD1. CDR3 length: 16 amino acids. Germline V gene data show CDR1 as SEHNR and CDR2 as FQNEAQ (reference sequence). With 3 bases clipped from V and 4 bases from J, the junction kept 8 bases outside the gene matches. The DNA for the CDR3 is TGTGCCAGCAGCTTCGGGGACAGGGGAAGAGGCACTGAAGCTTTCTTT. It encodes CASSFGDRGRGTEAFF.

The J gene is TRBJ2-7, the V gene TRBV7-9; D may match TRBD1 or TRBD2 (5 bases each). CDR3 length: 14 residues. Germline V CDR1 and CDR2: SEHNR, FQNEAQ (reference sequence). Trimming cost V 5 bases and J 6 bases, with 17 bases left between them. Here the CDR3 DNA reads TGTGCCAGCAGCCCCGCCAACTCGGGGCCCGAGCAGTACTTC. Its translation is CASSPANSGPEQYF.

The rearrangement links TRBV6-5 to TRBJ1-5; D is ambiguous. CDR3 size: 15 residues. Trimming stripped 5 bases from V and 9 bases from J, with 20 bases between. Germline V CDR1 and CDR2: MNHEY, SVGAGI. The CDR3 region is CASSPRGEALSPQHF. The CDR3, as DNA: TGTGCCAGCAGTCCGAGAGGAGAGGCCTTATCGCCCCAGCATTTT.

This chain uses TRBV10-1 with TRBJ2-7, with D possibly being TRBD2 (7 bases). Trimming took 4 bases from V and 0 from J, leaving 13 bases between them. This CDR3 spans 15 amino acids. In germline, CDR1 is WNHNN, CDR2 SYGVQD (reference sequence). The CDR3 bases are TGCGCCAGCAGTGCTAGCGGAGGGGGCTCCTACGAGCAGTACTTC. Protein product: CASSASGGGSYEQYF.